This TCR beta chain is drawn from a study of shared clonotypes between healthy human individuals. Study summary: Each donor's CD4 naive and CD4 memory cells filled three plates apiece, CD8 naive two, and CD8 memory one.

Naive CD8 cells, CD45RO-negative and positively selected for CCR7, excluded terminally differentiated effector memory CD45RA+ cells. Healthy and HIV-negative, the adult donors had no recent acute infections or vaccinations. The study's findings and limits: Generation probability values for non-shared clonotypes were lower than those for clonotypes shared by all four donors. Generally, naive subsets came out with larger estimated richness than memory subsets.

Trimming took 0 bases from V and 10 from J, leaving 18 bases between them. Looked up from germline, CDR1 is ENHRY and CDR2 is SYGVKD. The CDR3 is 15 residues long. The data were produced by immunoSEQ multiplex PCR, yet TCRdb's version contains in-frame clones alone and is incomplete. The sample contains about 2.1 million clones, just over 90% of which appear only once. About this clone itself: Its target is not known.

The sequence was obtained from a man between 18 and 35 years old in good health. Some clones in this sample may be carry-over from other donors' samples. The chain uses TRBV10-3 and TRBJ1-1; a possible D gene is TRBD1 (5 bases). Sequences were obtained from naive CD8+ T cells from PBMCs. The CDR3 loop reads CAISESVGGSPVAFF. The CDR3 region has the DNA TGTGCCATCAGTGAGTCGGTCGGGGGGTCCCCGGTAGCTTTCTTT.